What follows are 21 T cell receptor beta chains derived from one specimen sequenced in a study of blood T cell repertoires in COVID-19. Method: immunoSEQ multiplex PCR; TCRdb's copy keeps in-frame clones and lacks some. The repertoire holds about 300,000 clones, with approximately 89% as singletons. Sample: peripheral blood. The receptors stem from a woman in her twenties or thirties with COVID-19, enrolled during active disease.

The chain has TRBV5-8 and TRBJ2-2; TRBD2 aligns across 7 bases. Germline CDR1 SGHTS, CDR2 YDEGEE. This CDR3 is 15 amino acids long. J lost 5 bases, V lost 4 bases, and 8 bases had no gene match. The CDR3 DNA reads TGTGCCAGCAGCCCCGGGACTAACCCGACCGGGGAGCTGTTTTTT. It codes for CASSPGTNPTGELFF.

Here the CDR3 reads CASSHSLGIKGAGGYEQYF. In DNA, the CDR3 is TGCGCCAGCAGCCATAGTCTGGGCATAAAGGGGGCAGGGGGCTACGAGCAGTACTTC. The V gene is TRBV4-3, the J gene TRBJ2-7, with TRBD1 identical over 7 bases. V trimming: 3 bases; J trimming: 3 bases; junction bases outside the gene matches: 20. This CDR3 region has 19 residues. The V gene's germline CDR1 is LGHNA and CDR2 YSLEER.

The rearrangement uses TRBV20-1 and TRBJ1-1, with D maybe TRBD1 (5 bases). Germline V gives CDR1 DFQATT, CDR2 SNEGSKA (reference sequence). The CDR3 length is 11 residues. The CDR3 bases are TGCAGGCAGGGCCTGAACACTGAAGCTTTCTTT. It encodes CRQGLNTEAFF.

This rearrangement joins TRBV11-3 to TRBJ1-2, with 7 bases lining up with TRBD1. The CDR3 loop spans 16 amino acids. J was trimmed by 4 bases and V by 5 bases; bases with no gene match: 13. Germline V gene sequence: CDR1 SGHNT, CDR2 YENEEA. CDR3 sequence reads: CASSPRTGRPIYGYTF. The CDR3 DNA reads TGTGCCAGCAGCCCAAGGACAGGCCGCCCCATCTATGGCTACACCTTC.

This chain's CDR3 is CASAMGSSSGNTIYF. The CDR3 bases are TGTGCCAGCGCCATGGGCAGTAGCTCTGGAAACACCATATATTTT. The chain employs TRBV5-4 and TRBJ1-3; D gene ambiguous. V shed 7 bases and J shed 0 bases, with 14 bases lying between them. Germline V gives CDR1 SGHNT, CDR2 YYREEE (reference sequence). The CDR3 is 15 amino acids.

This chain links TRBV5-6 with TRBJ1-5; D is uncertain. The CDR3 loop spans 14 amino acids. Germline V CDR1 and CDR2: SGHDT, YYEEEE. V dropped 1 base and J dropped 6 bases, with 11 bases sitting between them. The DNA for the CDR3 is TGTGCCAGCAGCTTGCGGAGGAACAGTCAGCCCCAGCATTTT. Its protein product is CASSLRRNSQPQHF. The complete variable domain, with remaining parts taken from reference TRBV5-6 and TRBJ1-5, reads DAGVTQSPTHLIKTRGQQVTLRCSPKSGHDTVSWYQQALGQGPQFIFQYYEEEERQRGNFPDRFSGHQFPNYSSELNVNALLLGDSALYLCASSLRRNSQPQHFGDGTRLSIL.

This clone was observed a single time. This rearrangement joins TRBV3-1 (or the pseudogene TRBV3-2) to TRBJ1-4; possible D gene TRBD1, 6 bases. V was pared by 2 bases and J by 8 bases, with 6 bases between. Germline V gene lookup returns CDR1 LGHDT and CDR2 YNNKEL (reference sequence). The length of the CDR3 is 12 residues. The CDR3 spells CASSQRGEKLFF. CDR3 nucleotide sequence: TGTGCCAGCAGCCAAAGGGGGGAAAAACTGTTTTTT.

This clone was detected a few times. For the CDR3, the DNA is TGTGCCAGCAGTGAACAGGGACTCTACGAGCAGTACGTC. Translating gives CASSEQGLYEQYV. This chain joins TRBV2 and TRBJ2-7, with a weak D call TRBD2 (6 bases). V was clipped by 2 bases and J by 3 bases, with 8 bases between them. CDR3 length: 13 amino acids. Germline assignment: CDR1 SNHLY and CDR2 FYNNEI.

CDR3 protein: CASSNGGSGNTIYF. The CDR3 DNA follows: TGTGCCAGTAGTAACGGAGGGTCAGGAAACACCATATATTTT. The V and J genes are TRBV19 and TRBJ1-3; no definite D call. Between the trimmed V and J ends, which lost 4 bases and 4 bases, there was a span of 11 bases. The CDR3 covers 14 residues. CDR1 is LNHDA and CDR2 is SQIVND in the germline V gene (reference sequence).

The chain links TRBV7-9 to TRBJ1-5; no clear D. CDR1 is SEHNR, CDR2 FQNEAQ, per germline (reference sequence). CDR3 length equals 12 residues. The V gene lost 1 base and the J gene lost 7 bases, with 5 bases spanning the gap. The DNA of the CDR3 is TGTGCCAGCAGCTTAGACGGGCAGCCCCAGCATTTT. It specifies CASSLDGQPQHF.

The chain joins TRBV28 to TRBJ2-7, with D possibly being TRBD2 (6 bases). Germline values: CDR1 MDHEN, CDR2 SYDVKM. The V end was cut by 5 bases, the J end by 2 bases, with 16 bases between. The CDR3 extends over 15 amino acids. The CDR3 loop is CASSPRRDWAYEQYV. CDR3 sequence (DNA): TGTGCCAGCAGTCCCCGGAGGGACTGGGCCTACGAGCAGTACGTC.

The rearrangement joins TRBV2 to TRBJ2-7, with TRBD1 identical over 8 bases. This CDR3 is 14 amino acids long. Germline assignment: CDR1 SNHLY and CDR2 FYNNEI. The ends lost 9 bases at V and 2 bases at J; junction bases unmatched: 9. The CDR3 here is CASGDRGAPYEQYF. The CDR3 nucleotides are TGTGCCAGTGGAGACAGGGGCGCTCCCTACGAGCAGTACTTC.

The CDR3 here is CASSYRGGLETQYF. The DNA of the CDR3 is TGTGCCAGCAGTTACCGGGGGGGCTTGGAGACCCAGTACTTC. The chain recombines TRBV6-5 with TRBJ2-5; TRBD2 matches at 8 bases. The germline CDR1 and CDR2 sequences are MNHEY and SVGAGI. This CDR3 is 14 amino acids long. After removal of 2 bases from V and 5 bases from J, the junction contained 4 bases not matched to a gene.

This rearrangement joins TRBV24-1 to TRBJ2-1; 9 bases align to TRBD2. The germline gives CDR1 KGHDR, CDR2 SFDVKD. The CDR3 runs to 19 residues. With V trimmed by 5 bases and J by 8 bases, 21 bases remained unmatched. CDR3 residues: CATSAAGTSWGRDIYEQFF. The CDR3 region has the DNA TGTGCCACCAGTGCTGCCGGGACTAGCTGGGGAAGGGATATCTATGAGCAGTTCTTC.

This clone was detected once. The chain carries TRBV20-1 and TRBJ1-2; weak D call: TRBD1 (6 bases). Germline loops: CDR1 DFQATT, CDR2 SNEGSKA (reference sequence). The CDR3 runs 15 residues. Trimming pared 3 bases from V and 2 bases from J, leaving 16 bases between. This chain's CDR3 is CSASRAGGYNYGYTF. Here the CDR3 DNA reads TGCAGTGCTAGTCGCGCGGGGGGCTACAACTATGGCTACACCTTC.

CDR3 sequence: CASRRGGDYNEQFF. DNA for the CDR3: TGTGCCAGCCGGCGGGGGGGCGACTACAATGAGCAGTTCTTC. This chain connects TRBV6-5 to TRBJ2-1; 9 bases map to TRBD2. The germline CDR1 and CDR2 sequences are MNHEY and SVGAGI. V shed 8 bases, J shed 3 bases, and the junction held 5 bases outside the gene matches. CDR3 size: 14 residues.

The V call is TRBV12-5, the J call TRBJ1-6; D perhaps matches TRBD1 (6 bases). V gave up 5 bases and J gave up 7 bases, with 6 bases separating them. CDR3 size: 12 residues. The germline V gene encodes CDR1 LGHNT and CDR2 FRNRAP. CDR3 amino acids: CASGTGNSPLHF. The CDR3 DNA follows: TGTGCTAGTGGTACAGGGAATTCACCCCTCCACTTT.

V usage is TRBV9 and J usage is TRBJ1-2; 10 bases match TRBD1. The CDR3 spans 14 residues. Germline assignment: CDR1 SGDLS and CDR2 YYNGEE. Trimming removed 3 bases from V and 6 bases from J; junction bases left unmatched: 5. The CDR3 DNA reads as TGTGCCAGCAGCGGGGGACAGGGGTTCCATGGCTACACCTTC. This encodes CASSGGQGFHGYTF.

The chain couples TRBV4-3 to TRBJ1-6, with 9 positions matching TRBD1. Trimming removed 0 bases from V and 5 bases from J; junction bases left unmatched: 2. This CDR3 is built from 16 residues. Looked up from germline, CDR1 is LGHNA and CDR2 is YSLEER. The CDR3 bases are TGCGCCAGCAGCCAAGATTGGGACAGGGATAATTCACCCCTCCACTTT. Translated, it gives CASSQDWDRDNSPLHF.

The V gene is TRBV7-9, the J gene TRBJ2-5; D gene unclear. Per the germline V gene, CDR1 is SEHNR and CDR2 is FQNEAQ (reference sequence). The CDR3 extends over 13 amino acids. Trimming cost V 5 bases and J 2 bases, with 9 bases left between them. In DNA, the CDR3 is TGTGCCAGCAGCCAACAGACGCAAGAGACCCAGTACTTC. The encoded protein is CASSQQTQETQYF.

The chain joins TRBV12-3 or TRBV12-4 to TRBJ2-2, with D possibly being TRBD2 (6 bases). Trimming removed 8 bases at V and 3 bases at J, with 10 bases between. CDR3 size: 13 residues. The CDR3 here is CASLAADTGELFF. Here the CDR3 DNA reads TGTGCCAGCTTAGCGGCTGACACCGGGGAGCTGTTTTTT.